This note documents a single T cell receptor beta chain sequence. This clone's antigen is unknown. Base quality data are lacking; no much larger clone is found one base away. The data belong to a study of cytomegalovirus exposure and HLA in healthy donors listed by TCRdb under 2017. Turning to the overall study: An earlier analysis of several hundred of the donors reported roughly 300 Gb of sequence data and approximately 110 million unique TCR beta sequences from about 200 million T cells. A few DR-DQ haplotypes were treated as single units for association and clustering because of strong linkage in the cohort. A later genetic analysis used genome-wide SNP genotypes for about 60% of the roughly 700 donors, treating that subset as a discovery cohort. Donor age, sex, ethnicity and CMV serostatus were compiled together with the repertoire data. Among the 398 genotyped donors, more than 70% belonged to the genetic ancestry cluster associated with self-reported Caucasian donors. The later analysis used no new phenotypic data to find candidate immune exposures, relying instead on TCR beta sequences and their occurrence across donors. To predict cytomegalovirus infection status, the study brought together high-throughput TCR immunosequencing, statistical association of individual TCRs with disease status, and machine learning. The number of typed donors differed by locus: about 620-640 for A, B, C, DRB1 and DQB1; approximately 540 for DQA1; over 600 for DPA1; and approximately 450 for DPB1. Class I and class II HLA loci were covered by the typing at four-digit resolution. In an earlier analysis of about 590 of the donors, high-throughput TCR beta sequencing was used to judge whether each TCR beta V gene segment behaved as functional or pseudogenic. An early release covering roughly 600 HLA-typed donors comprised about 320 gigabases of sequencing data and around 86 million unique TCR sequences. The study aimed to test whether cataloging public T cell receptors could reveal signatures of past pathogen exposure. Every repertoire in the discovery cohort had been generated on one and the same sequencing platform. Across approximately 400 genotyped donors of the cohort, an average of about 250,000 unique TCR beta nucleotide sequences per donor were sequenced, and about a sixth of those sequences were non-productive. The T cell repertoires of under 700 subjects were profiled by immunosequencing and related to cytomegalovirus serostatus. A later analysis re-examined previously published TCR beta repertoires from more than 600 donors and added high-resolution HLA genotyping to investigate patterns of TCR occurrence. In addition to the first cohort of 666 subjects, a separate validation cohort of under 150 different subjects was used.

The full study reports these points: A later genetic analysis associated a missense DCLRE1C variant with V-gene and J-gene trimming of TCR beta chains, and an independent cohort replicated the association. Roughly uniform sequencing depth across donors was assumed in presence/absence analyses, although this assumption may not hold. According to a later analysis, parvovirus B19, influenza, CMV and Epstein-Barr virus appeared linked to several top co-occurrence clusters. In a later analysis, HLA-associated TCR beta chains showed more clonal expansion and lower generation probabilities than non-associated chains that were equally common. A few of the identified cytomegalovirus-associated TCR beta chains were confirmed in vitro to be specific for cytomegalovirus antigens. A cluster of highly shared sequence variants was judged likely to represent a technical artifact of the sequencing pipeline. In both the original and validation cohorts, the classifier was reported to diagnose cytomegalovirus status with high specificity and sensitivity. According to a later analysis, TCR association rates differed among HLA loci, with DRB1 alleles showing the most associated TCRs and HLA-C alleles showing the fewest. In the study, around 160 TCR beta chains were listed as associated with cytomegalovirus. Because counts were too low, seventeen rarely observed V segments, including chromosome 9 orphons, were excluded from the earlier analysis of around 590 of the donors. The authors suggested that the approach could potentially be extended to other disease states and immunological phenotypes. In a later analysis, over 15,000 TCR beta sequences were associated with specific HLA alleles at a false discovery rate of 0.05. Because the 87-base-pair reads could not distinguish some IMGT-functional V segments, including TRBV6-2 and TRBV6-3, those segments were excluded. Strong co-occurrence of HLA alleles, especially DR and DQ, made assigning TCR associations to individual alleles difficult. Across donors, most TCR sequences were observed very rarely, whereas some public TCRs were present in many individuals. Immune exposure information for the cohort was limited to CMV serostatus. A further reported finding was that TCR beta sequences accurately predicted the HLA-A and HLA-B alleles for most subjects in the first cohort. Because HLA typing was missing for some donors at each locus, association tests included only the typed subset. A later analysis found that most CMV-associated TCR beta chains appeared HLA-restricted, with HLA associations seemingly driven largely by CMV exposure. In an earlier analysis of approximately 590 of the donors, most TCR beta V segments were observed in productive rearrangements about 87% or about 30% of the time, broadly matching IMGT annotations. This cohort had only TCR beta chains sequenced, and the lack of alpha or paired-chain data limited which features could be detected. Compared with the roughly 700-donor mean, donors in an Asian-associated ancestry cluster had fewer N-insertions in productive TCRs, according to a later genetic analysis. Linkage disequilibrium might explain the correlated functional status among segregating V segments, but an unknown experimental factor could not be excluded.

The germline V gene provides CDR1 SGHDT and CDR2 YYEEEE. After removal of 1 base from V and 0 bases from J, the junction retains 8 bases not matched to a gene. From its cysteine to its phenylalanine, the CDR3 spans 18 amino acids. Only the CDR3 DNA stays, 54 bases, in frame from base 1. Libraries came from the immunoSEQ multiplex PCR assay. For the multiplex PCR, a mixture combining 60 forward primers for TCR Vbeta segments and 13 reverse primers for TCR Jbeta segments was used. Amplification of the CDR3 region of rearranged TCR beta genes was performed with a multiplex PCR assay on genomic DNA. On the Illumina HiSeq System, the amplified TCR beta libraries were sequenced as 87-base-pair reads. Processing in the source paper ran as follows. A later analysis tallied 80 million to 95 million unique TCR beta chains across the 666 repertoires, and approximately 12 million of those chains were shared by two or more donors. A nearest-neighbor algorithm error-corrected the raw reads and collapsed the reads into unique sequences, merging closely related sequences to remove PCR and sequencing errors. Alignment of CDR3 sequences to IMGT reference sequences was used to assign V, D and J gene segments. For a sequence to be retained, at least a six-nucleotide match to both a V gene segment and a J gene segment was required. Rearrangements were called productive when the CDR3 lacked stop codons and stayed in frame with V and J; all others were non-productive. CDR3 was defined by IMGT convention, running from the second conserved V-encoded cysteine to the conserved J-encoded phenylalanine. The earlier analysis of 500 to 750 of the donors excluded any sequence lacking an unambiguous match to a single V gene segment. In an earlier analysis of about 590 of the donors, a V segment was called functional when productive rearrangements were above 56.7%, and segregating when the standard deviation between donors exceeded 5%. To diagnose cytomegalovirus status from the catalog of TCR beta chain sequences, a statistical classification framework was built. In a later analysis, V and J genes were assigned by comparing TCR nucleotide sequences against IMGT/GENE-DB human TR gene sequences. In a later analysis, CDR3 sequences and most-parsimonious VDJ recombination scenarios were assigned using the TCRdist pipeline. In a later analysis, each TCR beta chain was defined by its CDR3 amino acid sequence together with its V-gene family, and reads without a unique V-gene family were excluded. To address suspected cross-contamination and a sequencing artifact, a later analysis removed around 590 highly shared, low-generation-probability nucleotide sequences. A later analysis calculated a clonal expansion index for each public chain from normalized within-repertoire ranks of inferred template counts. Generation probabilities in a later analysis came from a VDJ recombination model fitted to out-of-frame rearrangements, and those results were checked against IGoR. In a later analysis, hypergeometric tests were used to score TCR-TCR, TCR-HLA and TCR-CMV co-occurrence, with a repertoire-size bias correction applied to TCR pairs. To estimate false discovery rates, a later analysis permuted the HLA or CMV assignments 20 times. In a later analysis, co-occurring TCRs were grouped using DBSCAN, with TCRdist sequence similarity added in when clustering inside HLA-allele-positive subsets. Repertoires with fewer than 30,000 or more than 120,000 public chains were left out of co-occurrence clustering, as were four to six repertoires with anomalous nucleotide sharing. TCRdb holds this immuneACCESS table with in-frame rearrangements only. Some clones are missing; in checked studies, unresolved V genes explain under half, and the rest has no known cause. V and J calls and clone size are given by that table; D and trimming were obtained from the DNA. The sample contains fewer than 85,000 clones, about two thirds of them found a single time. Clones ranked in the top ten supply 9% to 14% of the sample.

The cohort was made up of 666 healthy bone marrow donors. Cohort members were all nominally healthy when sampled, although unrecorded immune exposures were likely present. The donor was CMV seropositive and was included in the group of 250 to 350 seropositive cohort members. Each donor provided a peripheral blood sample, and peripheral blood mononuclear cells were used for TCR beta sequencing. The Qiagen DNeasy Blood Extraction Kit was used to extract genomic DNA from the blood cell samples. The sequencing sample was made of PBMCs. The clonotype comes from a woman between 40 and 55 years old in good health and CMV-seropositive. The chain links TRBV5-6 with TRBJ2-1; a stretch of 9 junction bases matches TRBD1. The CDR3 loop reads CASSLSGGTGFSYNEQFF. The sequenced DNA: TGTGCCAGCAGCTTGTCTGGAGGGACAGGGTTCTCCTACAATGAGCAGTTCTTC. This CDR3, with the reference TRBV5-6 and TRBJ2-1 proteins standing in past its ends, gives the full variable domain DAGVTQSPTHLIKTRGQQVTLRCSPKSGHDTVSWYQQALGQGPQFIFQYYEEEERQRGNFPDRFSGHQFPNYSSELNVNALLLGDSALYLCASSLSGGTGFSYNEQFFGPGTRLTVL.